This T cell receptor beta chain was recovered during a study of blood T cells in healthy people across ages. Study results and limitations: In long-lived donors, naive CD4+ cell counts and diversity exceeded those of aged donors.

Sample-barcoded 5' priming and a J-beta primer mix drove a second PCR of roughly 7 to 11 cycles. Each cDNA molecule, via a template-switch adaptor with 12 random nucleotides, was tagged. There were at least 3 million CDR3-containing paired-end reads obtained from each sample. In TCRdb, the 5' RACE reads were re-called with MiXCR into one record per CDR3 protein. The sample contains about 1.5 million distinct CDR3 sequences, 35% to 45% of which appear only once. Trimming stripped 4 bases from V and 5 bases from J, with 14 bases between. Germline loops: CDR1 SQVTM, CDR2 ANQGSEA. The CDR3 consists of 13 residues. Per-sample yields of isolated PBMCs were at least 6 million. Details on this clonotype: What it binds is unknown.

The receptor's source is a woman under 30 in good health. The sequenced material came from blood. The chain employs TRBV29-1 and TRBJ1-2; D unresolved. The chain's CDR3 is CSVVARARYGYTF. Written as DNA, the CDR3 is TGCAGCGTTGTAGCTCGGGCCCGGTATGGCTACACCTTC.